Below are 24 T cell receptor beta chains sequenced from a single sample in a study of regulatory T cells in long-lasting Graves disease. Sample time point: newly diagnosed GD, antithyroid drugs for less than 3 months. Making the TCR library involved RNA that had been extracted from PBMCs. Building the TCR beta libraries relied on iRepertoire HTBI primers, and CDR3 regions underwent Arm-PCR. TCRdb passed the multiplex PCR reads through MiXCR, listing each CDR3 protein once. This sample has about 530,000 distinct CDR3 sequences, with 15% to 20% found just once. This sample was also put to use in a study of T cells in Graves' hyperthyroidism and ophthalmopathy.

The sample consisted of peripheral blood mononuclear cells (PBMCs), taken at new diagnosis, from a patient treated with antithyroid drugs. All receptors derive from a woman aged 40-65 years with Graves disease.

This clonotype has ten or more counts. The chain combines TRBV3-1 with TRBJ2-5; 8 bases are shared with TRBD1. The CDR3 totals 16 residues. Germline CDR1 is LGHDT and CDR2 is YNNKEL (reference sequence). V gave up 4 bases and J gave up 5 bases; unmatched junction bases: 12. CDR3: CASSPGQGAVMETQYF. CDR3 in DNA: TGTGCCAGCAGCCCCGGCCAGGGGGCGGTCATGGAGACCCAGTACTTC.

This clonotype came up many times. The rearrangement links TRBV19 to TRBJ1-5; the D gene is possibly TRBD1 (6 bases). Trimming stripped 3 bases from V and 7 bases from J, with 7 bases between. The CDR3 spans 12 residues. The germline gives CDR1 LNHDA, CDR2 SQIVND (reference sequence). The chain's CDR3 is CASSIGGQPQHF. Written as DNA, the CDR3 is TGTGCCAGTAGTATCGGGGGCCAGCCCCAGCATTTT. Full variable domain (missing parts from reference TRBV19 and TRBJ1-5): DGGITQSPKYLFRKEGQNVTLSCEQNLNHDAMYWYRQDPGQGLRLIYYSQIVNDFQKGDIAEGYSVSREKKESFPLTVTSAQKNPTAFYLCASSIGGQPQHFGDGTRLSIL.

This clonotype was picked up many times. The chain couples TRBV6-1 to TRBJ2-7; D unresolved. The germline gives CDR1 MNHNS, CDR2 SASEGT. The V end lost 4 bases, the J end lost 3 bases, and 10 bases lay between the germline ends. The CDR3 is 13 residues long. The CDR3 here is CASSGMAVYEQYF. As DNA, the CDR3 is TGTGCCAGCAGTGGGATGGCGGTCTACGAGCAGTACTTC.

The chain employs TRBV14 and TRBJ1-2; D is perhaps TRBD1 (5 bases). Trimming stripped 3 bases from V and 1 base from J, with 18 bases between. Germline assignment: CDR1 SGHDN and CDR2 FVKESK. The CDR3 runs to 17 residues. The CDR3 DNA reads TGTGCCAGCAGCCACCGGTTCCGACGGGGGAATAACTATGGCTACACCTTC. Translating it yields CASSHRFRRGNNYGYTF.

This clonotype was counted between two and nine times. The rearrangement joins TRBV12-3 or TRBV12-4 to TRBJ1-5; D gene ambiguous. The CDR3 is made up of 16 amino acids. V lost 6 bases to trimming and J lost 0 bases, with 15 bases between them. The CDR3 loop is CASSLRVGYSNQPQHF. The CDR3 DNA reads TGTGCCAGCAGCCTAAGGGTGGGGTATAGCAATCAGCCCCAGCATTTT.

In this sample, this clonotype turned up many times. The V and J genes are TRBV5-1 and TRBJ2-1, with D perhaps TRBD1 (6 bases). V lost 3 bases and J lost 6, with 22 bases in between. CDR1 is SGHRS and CDR2 is YFSETQ in the germline V gene. CDR3 length: 17 residues. This CDR3 is CASSSGQGGGGFNEQFF. The CDR3, as DNA: TGCGCCAGCAGCTCCGGGCAGGGCGGTGGGGGCTTCAATGAGCAGTTCTTC. Variable domain in full (rest from reference TRBV5-1 and TRBJ2-1): KAGVTQTPRYLIKTRGQQVTLSCSPISGHRSVSWYQQTPGQGLQFLFEYFSETQRNKGNFPGRFSGRQFSNSRSEMNVSTLELGDSALYLCASSSGQGGGGFNEQFFGPGTRLTVL.

The rearrangement links TRBV10-3 to TRBJ1-2; 7 nucleotides agree with TRBD1. The ends lost 6 bases at V and 4 bases at J; junction bases unmatched: 14. There are 16 residues in the CDR3. Germline V gene data show CDR1 as ENHRY and CDR2 as SYGVKD. CDR3 coding DNA: TGTGCCATCAGCGCATGGACCGGGACAGACTTCTATGGCTACACCTTC. Translating gives CAISAWTGTDFYGYTF.

At least ten counts were recorded for this clonotype. The gene calls are TRBV20-1 and TRBJ2-1; 13 nucleotides agree with TRBD2. Trimming cost V 6 bases and J 6 bases; bases outside gene matches: 5. The germline V gene has CDR1 DFQATT and CDR2 SNEGSKA (reference sequence). This CDR3 contains 14 residues. CDR3 sequence reads: CSARLAGGTNEQFF. The CDR3 nucleotides are TGCAGTGCCCGACTAGCGGGGGGAACCAATGAGCAGTTCTTC.

J is TRBJ1-1 and V is TRBV27; D not resolved. Germline CDR1 MNHEY, CDR2 SMNVEV (reference sequence). This CDR3 comprises 13 residues. V lost 5 bases and J lost 3, with 10 bases in between. CDR3 region: CASSVQSYTEAFF. CDR3 bases: TGTGCCAGCAGTGTTCAGAGTTACACTGAAGCTTTCTTT.

CDR3 amino acids: CASRTTSSGANVLTF. CDR3 DNA: TGTGCCAGCCGCACGACCAGTTCTGGGGCCAACGTCCTGACTTTC. V is TRBV12-3 or TRBV12-4 and J is TRBJ2-6, with D uncertain. This CDR3 spans 15 amino acids. V shed 8 bases and J shed 1 base, with 12 bases lying between them.

This clonotype was picked up a small number of times. The chain uses TRBV4-2 and TRBJ1-4; D is ambiguous. Germline lookup yields CDR1 LGHNA and CDR2 YNFKEQ. V was cut by 7 bases and J by 5 bases, with 11 bases left in between. The CDR3 covers 13 residues. CDR3 loop: CASTRNGNEKLFF. The CDR3 coding sequence is TGTGCCAGCACCCGAAATGGGAATGAAAAACTGTTTTTT.

CDR3 coding DNA: TGTGCCAGCAGTGTAGGGCAGGGGCTCATCAATGAGCAGTTCTTC. Its translation: CASSVGQGLINEQFF. The rearrangement joins TRBV2 to TRBJ2-1, with D possibly matching TRBD1 (6 bases). Germline V gene data show CDR1 as SNHLY and CDR2 as FYNNEI. CDR3 length: 15 amino acids. The V and J ends lost 4 bases and 6 bases respectively, with 16 bases between them.

This clonotype was detected ten times or more. The chain joins TRBV12-3 or TRBV12-4 to TRBJ2-7; the D gene is possibly TRBD1 (6 bases). Trimming removed 5 bases at V and 2 bases at J, with 19 bases between. The CDR3 runs 16 residues. CDR3 bases: TGTGCCAGCAGTCCCGGTGGCAGGGGAGTGCCCTACGAGCAGTACTTC. This encodes CASSPGGRGVPYEQYF.

This clonotype was seen ten or more times. V gene TRBV6-1 combines with J gene TRBJ2-7; perhaps D is TRBD1 or TRBD2 (6 bases each). The CDR3 sequence is 17 residues long. Germline V lookup: CDR1 MNHNS, CDR2 SASEGT. The V gene lost 2 bases and the J gene lost 5 bases, with 22 bases spanning the gap. The CDR3 region is CASSELTRWGAWDEQYF. Written as DNA, the CDR3 is TGTGCCAGCAGTGAACTCACGCGGTGGGGGGCCTGGGACGAGCAGTACTTC.

This clonotype has just a few counts. The V and J genes are TRBV29-1 and TRBJ1-2; TRBD1 might be the D (5 bases). This CDR3 spans 12 amino acids. Germline assignment: CDR1 SQVTM and CDR2 ANQGSEA. Trimming left V 6 bases short and J 3 bases short, with 11 bases between. The CDR3 sequence: CSVGIGDYGYTF. CDR3 DNA sequence: TGCAGCGTGGGGATAGGGGACTATGGCTACACCTTC.

The rearrangement uses TRBV7-9 and TRBJ2-1; TRBD2 matches 10 bases. Trimming took 5 bases from V and 7 from J; bases not matched to a gene: 11. Germline loops: CDR1 SEHNR, CDR2 FQNEAQ (reference sequence). The CDR3 covers 16 residues. The CDR3 region has the DNA TGTGCCAGCAGCGTCCCCCCTAGCGGGGGAGCGAATGAGCAGTTCTTC. Translating it yields CASSVPPSGGANEQFF.

This sequence joins TRBV13 and TRBJ2-4; D not resolved. The V gene's germline CDR1 is PRHDT and CDR2 FYEKMQ (reference sequence). This CDR3 spans 11 amino acids. Trimming took off 3 bases at V and 9 bases at J, with 6 bases between the two ends. Here the CDR3 DNA reads TGTGCCAGCAGCTTCAGTGGCATTCAGTACTTC. This codes for CASSFSGIQYF.

This clonotype was observed a handful of times. This chain connects TRBV7-2 to TRBJ2-2; 7 nucleotides match TRBD1. This CDR3 is 17 amino acids long. In germline, CDR1 is SGHTA, CDR2 FQGNSA. The trim removed 2 bases at V and 0 bases at J, leaving 6 bases unmatched. CDR3 sequence (DNA): TGTGCCAGCAGCTTAAGCCGGGACAGCACGAACACCGGGGAGCTGTTTTTT. It translates to CASSLSRDSTNTGELFF.

CDR3 loop: CASSITAFYGYTF. The DNA of the CDR3 is TGTGCCAGCAGTATAACAGCCTTCTATGGCTACACCTTC. This sequence joins TRBV27 and TRBJ1-2; D not resolved. CDR3 length equals 13 residues. Trimming removed 5 bases from V and 4 bases from J, with 11 bases in between. From germline, CDR1 is MNHEY and CDR2 SMNVEV (reference sequence).

Ten or more counts support this clonotype. The chain combines TRBV6-1 with TRBJ1-1; D is perhaps TRBD1 (6 bases). There are 20 residues in the CDR3. V gave up 6 bases and J gave up 4 bases, with 33 bases separating them. Germline V gene data show CDR1 as MNHNS and CDR2 as SASEGT. CDR3 coding DNA: TGTGCCAGCAGACACAGGCAACTACTCAGGGGAGGACCTCAGGTCACTGAAGCTTTCTTT. Residues: CASRHRQLLRGGPQVTEAFF.

This clonotype was recorded once. V is TRBV5-6 and J is TRBJ1-2; possible D gene TRBD1, 5 bases. This CDR3 is built from 13 residues. The V and J ends lost 6 bases and 6 bases respectively, with 15 bases between them. Germline V lookup: CDR1 SGHDT, CDR2 YYEEEE. Written as DNA, the CDR3 is TGTGCCAGCAAGGGCCGGGGACTCGATGGCTACACCTTC. Translated: CASKGRGLDGYTF.

This clonotype was counted ten times or more. The chain couples TRBV4-1 to TRBJ1-5; D is perhaps TRBD1 (5 bases). The V end lost 0 bases, the J end lost 9 bases, and 9 bases lay between the germline ends. The germline gives CDR1 MGHRA, CDR2 YSYEKL. The CDR3 contains 13 residues. As DNA, the CDR3 is TGCGCCAGCAGCCAAGAAAAAGGGGTGCCCCAGCATTTT. This codes for CASSQEKGVPQHF.

This clonotype was picked up many times. In nucleotides, the CDR3 is TGTGCCAGCAGCCCCCGAGGTGGACACGAAGATTGGTACGAGCAGTACTTC. Translating gives CASSPRGGHEDWYEQYF. The V and J genes are TRBV7-8 and TRBJ2-7; TRBD1 is a possible D gene (5 bases). V gave up 5 bases and J gave up 4 bases, with 24 bases separating them. Germline V gene sequence: CDR1 SGHVS, CDR2 FQNEAQ. The CDR3 has 17 amino acids. Full variable domain (missing parts from reference TRBV7-8 and TRBJ2-7): GAGVSQSPRYKVAKRGQDVALRCDPISGHVSLFWYQQALGQGPEFLTYFQNEAQLDKSGLPSDRFFAERPEGSVSTLKIQRTQQEDSAVYLCASSPRGGHEDWYEQYFGPGTRLTVT.

This clonotype has a count of ten or more. The chain recombines TRBV29-1 with TRBJ2-5; 7 bases are a match to TRBD1. V was clipped by 1 base and J by 1 base; unmatched bases: 0. From germline, CDR1 is SQVTM and CDR2 ANQGSEA. The CDR3 covers 13 residues. In DNA, the CDR3 is TGCAGCGTTGAAGGGACAGGCCAAGAGACCCAGTACTTC. Residues: CSVEGTGQETQYF. Filled out from reference TRBV29-1 and TRBJ2-5, the complete variable domain reads SAVISQKPSRDICQRGTSLTIQCQVDSQVTMMFWYRQQPGQSLTLIATANQGSEATYESGFVIDKFPISRPNLTFSTLTVSNMSPEDSSIYLCSVEGTGQETQYFGPGTRLLVL.